The 16 T cell receptor beta chains below come from one sample, sequenced in a study of blood T cell repertoires in COVID-19. Sequencing was performed with immunoSEQ multiplex PCR; in TCRdb, only in-frame clones are kept and a portion is missing. The data hold about 80,000 clones, with around 90% observed a single time. Sequencing input: peripheral blood. The receptor set was obtained from a woman older than 75 with acute or convalescent COVID-19.

This chain links TRBV29-1 with TRBJ2-3; a weak D match, TRBD2 (7 bases). CDR3 size: 13 residues. The V end was cut by 4 bases, the J end by 5 bases, with 13 bases between. Germline CDR1 and CDR2: SQVTM and ANQGSEA. DNA of the CDR3: TGCAGCGTTGGTGGGGGGGCTGAAGATACGCAGTATTTT. This encodes CSVGGGAEDTQYF.

This clone was counted at least ten times. The chain couples TRBV7-2 to TRBJ1-2; 7 nucleotides agree with TRBD1. CDR1 is SGHTA and CDR2 is FQGNSA in the germline V gene. Losses at the gene ends were 5 bases for V and 0 bases for J; bases not matched to a gene: 12. This CDR3 comprises 17 residues. Here the CDR3 reads CASSLHRGQASNYGYTF. CDR3 bases: TGTGCCAGCAGCCTACACAGAGGACAGGCTTCTAACTATGGCTACACCTTC.

V usage is TRBV15 and J usage is TRBJ2-1; TRBD1 matches 8 bases. This CDR3 spans 14 amino acids. Germline V gene sequence: CDR1 LNHNV, CDR2 YYDKDF (reference sequence). V was clipped by 8 bases and J by 6 bases; unmatched bases: 9. The DNA for the CDR3 is TGTGCCACCCGCCTCCGGACAGGGTCCAATGAGCAGTTCTTC. Protein product: CATRLRTGSNEQFF.

J is TRBJ2-1 and V is TRBV11-3; 15 nucleotides line up with TRBD2. From germline, CDR1 is SGHNT and CDR2 YENEEA. The V gene end was trimmed by 4 bases and the J gene end by 5 bases; junction bases not matched to a gene: 3. This CDR3 has 16 amino acids. CDR3 coding DNA: TGTGCCAGCAGCTCTGGGACTAGCGGGGGGAACAATGAGCAGTTCTTC. Protein sequence: CASSSGTSGGNNEQFF.

The rearrangement uses TRBV2 and TRBJ2-2; 8 bases line up with TRBD1. Germline values: CDR1 SNHLY, CDR2 FYNNEI. The CDR3 totals 16 residues. J lost 5 bases, V lost 3 bases, and 8 bases had no gene match. CDR3 nucleotide sequence: TGTGCCAGCAGTGAGCCCAGGGGGCTTGGGACCGGGGAGCTGTTTTTT. Translation: CASSEPRGLGTGELFF. The full variable domain, its missing parts supplied by reference TRBV2 and TRBJ2-2, is EPEVTQTPSHQVTQMGQEVILRCVPISNHLYFYWYRQILGQKVEFLVSFYNNEISEKSEIFDDQFSVERPDGSNFTLKIRSTKLEDSAMYFCASSEPRGLGTGELFFGEGSRLTVL.

The CDR3 DNA reads as TGTGCCAGCTCCCAGGCCGGGGGCTACGAGCAGTACTTC. It is translated as CASSQAGGYEQYF. The chain employs TRBV18 and TRBJ2-7; the D gene is possibly TRBD2 (6 bases). CDR1 is KGHSH, CDR2 LQKENI, per germline. The CDR3 has 13 residues. With 6 bases removed from V and 3 bases from J, the gap between germline ends came to 12 bases.

The V and J genes are TRBV25-1 and TRBJ2-1; D gene uncertain. CDR1 and CDR2 from the germline V gene are MGHDK and SYGVNS. Trimming cost V 4 bases and J 7 bases, with 5 bases left between them. The CDR3 totals 11 residues. The CDR3 DNA is TGTGCCAGCAGTGTTTCGAATGAGCAGTTCTTC. Translating gives CASSVSNEQFF.

The rearrangement links TRBV27 to TRBJ1-5, with no clear D. The V gene lost 6 bases and the J gene lost 2 bases, with 35 bases spanning the gap. Germline V gene data show CDR1 as MNHEY and CDR2 as SMNVEV (reference sequence). CDR3 length: 22 residues. The CDR3: CASRPQSISYGPTTRGNQPQHF. CDR3 nucleotides: TGTGCCAGCAGACCCCAAAGTATAAGTTATGGACCAACTACGAGGGGCAATCAGCCCCAGCATTTT.

This chain links TRBV18 with TRBJ1-6; no reliable D call. The CDR3 runs 13 residues. Per germline, CDR1 KGHSH and CDR2 LQKENI. The V end was cut by 3 bases, the J end by 8 bases, with 8 bases between. Written as DNA, the CDR3 is TGTGCCAGCTCACCGGAGGCGGATTCACCCCTCCACTTT. This gives the protein CASSPEADSPLHF.

This clone was picked up one time. The chain uses TRBV2 and TRBJ2-2, with no clear D. This CDR3 spans 13 amino acids. V was trimmed by 0 bases and J by 7 bases, leaving 6 bases between them. Germline assignment: CDR1 SNHLY and CDR2 FYNNEI. The DNA of the CDR3 is TGTGCCAGCAGTGAAGCGCGGTACGGGGAGCTGTTTTTT. Its translation is CASSEARYGELFF.

V and J are TRBV2 and TRBJ2-3, with 7 bases lining up with TRBD2. J lost 7 bases, V lost 1 base, and 5 bases had no gene match. The length of the CDR3 is 14 residues. Per the germline V gene, CDR1 is SNHLY and CDR2 is FYNNEI. CDR3 sequence: CASSEERGGYTQYF. The CDR3 bases are TGTGCCAGCAGTGAAGAGCGGGGCGGTTATACGCAGTATTTT.

DNA of the CDR3: TGTGCCAGCAGACAGACTAATGAAAAACTGTTTTTT. Amino acid sequence: CASRQTNEKLFF. This chain connects TRBV2 to TRBJ1-4; D call uncertain. The ends were cut back, 6 bases at V and 2 bases at J, with 4 bases in the middle. The CDR3 is made up of 12 amino acids. Germline loops: CDR1 SNHLY, CDR2 FYNNEI.

The J gene is TRBJ1-6, the V gene TRBV4-2; 10 bases agree with TRBD1. After removal of 6 bases from V and 7 bases from J, the junction contained 12 bases not matched to a gene. CDR3 length: 17 residues. Germline assignment: CDR1 LGHNA and CDR2 YNFKEQ. The CDR3 loop is CASSPPRQGAANSPLHF. DNA of the CDR3: TGTGCCAGCAGTCCTCCGAGACAGGGGGCGGCGAATTCACCCCTCCACTTT.

V usage is TRBV3-1 (or the pseudogene TRBV3-2) and J usage is TRBJ2-7, with TRBD2 matching 8 bases. After removal of 0 bases from V and 5 bases from J, the junction contained 6 bases not matched to a gene. The germline V gene encodes CDR1 LGHDT and CDR2 YNNKEL (reference sequence). CDR3 length equals 15 residues. This CDR3 reads CASSQDYGRADEQYF. DNA of the CDR3: TGTGCCAGCAGCCAAGACTACGGGAGGGCCGACGAGCAGTACTTC.

Turning to this clone: At one boundary the junction diverges from the germline segment, which might be a read error. The J gene is TRBJ1-1, the V gene TRBV7-2; D is possibly TRBD1 (5 bases). Germline lookup yields CDR1 SGHTA and CDR2 FQGNSA. The CDR3 contains 15 residues. CDR3 nucleotide sequence: TGTGCCAGTAGCTTAAAGGGGAGGGGGAACACTGAAGCTTTCTTT. Its translation is CASSLKGRGNTEAFF.

CDR3 sequence: CAWSIGTSGDNEQFF. The CDR3 bases are TGTGCCTGGAGTATCGGGACTAGCGGAGACAATGAGCAGTTCTTC. The chain carries TRBV30 and TRBJ2-1; 11 bases map to TRBD2. The CDR3 contains 15 residues. V lost 2 bases and J lost 5; bases outside the gene matches: 5. Germline V gene lookup returns CDR1 GTSNPN and CDR2 SVGIG (reference sequence).